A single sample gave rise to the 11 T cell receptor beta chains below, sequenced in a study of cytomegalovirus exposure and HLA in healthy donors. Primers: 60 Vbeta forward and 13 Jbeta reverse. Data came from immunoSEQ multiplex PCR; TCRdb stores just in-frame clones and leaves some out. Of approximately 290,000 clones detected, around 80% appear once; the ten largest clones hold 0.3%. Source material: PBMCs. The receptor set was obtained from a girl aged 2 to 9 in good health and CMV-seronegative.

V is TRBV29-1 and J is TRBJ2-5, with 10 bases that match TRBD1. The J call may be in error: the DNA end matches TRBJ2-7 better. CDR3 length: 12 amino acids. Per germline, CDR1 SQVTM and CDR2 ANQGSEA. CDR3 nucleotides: TGCAGCGTGGGACAGGGGAGGTACGAGCAGTACTTC. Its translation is CSVGQGRYEQYF.

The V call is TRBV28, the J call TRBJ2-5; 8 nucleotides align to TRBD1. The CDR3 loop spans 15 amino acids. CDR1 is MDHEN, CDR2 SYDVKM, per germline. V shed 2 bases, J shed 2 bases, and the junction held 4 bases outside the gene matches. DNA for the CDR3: TGTGCCAGCAGTTTACTGGACAGGGATCAAGAGACCCAGTACTTC. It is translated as CASSLLDRDQETQYF.

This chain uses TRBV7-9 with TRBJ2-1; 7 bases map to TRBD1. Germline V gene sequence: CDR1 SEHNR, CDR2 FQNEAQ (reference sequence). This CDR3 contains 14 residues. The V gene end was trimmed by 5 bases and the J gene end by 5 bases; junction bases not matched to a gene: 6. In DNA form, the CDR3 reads TGTGCCAGCAGCGGGGGACAGCCCAACAATGAGCAGTTCTTC. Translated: CASSGGQPNNEQFF.

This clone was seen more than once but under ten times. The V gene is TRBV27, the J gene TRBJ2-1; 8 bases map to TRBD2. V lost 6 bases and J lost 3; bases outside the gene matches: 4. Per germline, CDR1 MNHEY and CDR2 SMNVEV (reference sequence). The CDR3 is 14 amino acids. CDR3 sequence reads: CASSPGGGYNEQFF. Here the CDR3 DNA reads TGTGCCAGCAGCCCGGGGGGGGGCTACAATGAGCAGTTCTTC.

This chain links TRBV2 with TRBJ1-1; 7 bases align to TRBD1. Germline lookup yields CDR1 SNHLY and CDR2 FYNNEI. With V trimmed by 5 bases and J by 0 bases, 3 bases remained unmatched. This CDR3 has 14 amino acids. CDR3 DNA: TGTGCCAGCAGTAAGGGACAGATGAACACTGAAGCTTTCTTT. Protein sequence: CASSKGQMNTEAFF.

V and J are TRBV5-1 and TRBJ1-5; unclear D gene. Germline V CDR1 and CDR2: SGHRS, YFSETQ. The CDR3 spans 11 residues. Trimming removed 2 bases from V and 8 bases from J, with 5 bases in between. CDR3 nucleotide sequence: TGCGCCAGCAGCTTCAGAAAGCCCCAGCATTTT. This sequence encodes CASSFRKPQHF.

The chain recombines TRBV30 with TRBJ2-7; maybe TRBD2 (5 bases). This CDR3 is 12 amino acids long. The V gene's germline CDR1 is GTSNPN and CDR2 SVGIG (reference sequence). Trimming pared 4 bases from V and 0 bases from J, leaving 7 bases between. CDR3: CAWIGDSYEQYF. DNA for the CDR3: TGTGCCTGGATCGGGGACTCCTACGAGCAGTACTTC.

The CDR3 region is CASSRGGADSYEQYF. The CDR3 nucleotides are TGTGCCAGCAGCCGCGGTGGGGCTGATTCCTACGAGCAGTACTTC. The V and J genes are TRBV27 and TRBJ2-7; a possible D gene is TRBD1 (5 bases). CDR3 length equals 15 residues. Germline V gene sequence: CDR1 MNHEY, CDR2 SMNVEV (reference sequence). Trimming pared 6 bases from V and 1 base from J, leaving 16 bases between.

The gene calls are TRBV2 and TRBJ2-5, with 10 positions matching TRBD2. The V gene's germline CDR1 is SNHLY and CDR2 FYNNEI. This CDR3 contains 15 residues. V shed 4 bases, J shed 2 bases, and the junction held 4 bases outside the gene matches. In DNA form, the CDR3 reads TGTGCCAGCAGTGCGGGGACTAGCGAACAAGAGACCCAGTACTTC. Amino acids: CASSAGTSEQETQYF.

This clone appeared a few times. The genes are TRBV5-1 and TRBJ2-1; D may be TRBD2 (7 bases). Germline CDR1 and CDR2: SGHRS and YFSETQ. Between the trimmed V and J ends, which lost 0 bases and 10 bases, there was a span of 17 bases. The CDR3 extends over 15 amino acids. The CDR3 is CASSLGSGRGAEQFF. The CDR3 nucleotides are TGCGCCAGCAGCTTGGGGTCGGGTCGGGGGGCAGAGCAGTTCTTC.

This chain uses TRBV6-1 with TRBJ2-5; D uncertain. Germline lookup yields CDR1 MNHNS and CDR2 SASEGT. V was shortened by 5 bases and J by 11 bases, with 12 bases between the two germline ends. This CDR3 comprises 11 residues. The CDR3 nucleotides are TGTGCCAGCAGTATTTCTAGTTTACAGTACTTC. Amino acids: CASSISSLQYF.